Listed here are 32 T cell receptor beta chains from one sample, sequenced in a study of blood T cell repertoires in COVID-19. Assay used: immunoSEQ multiplex PCR; TCRdb lists only in-frame clones, some missing. The sample includes about 94,000 clones, about 83% of them seen just once. Input material: peripheral blood. These receptor sequences come from a human donor in a cohort sampled during active COVID-19.

V and J are TRBV5-1 and TRBJ2-2; 10 positions match TRBD2. This CDR3 has 17 amino acids. The V gene's germline CDR1 is SGHRS and CDR2 YFSETQ. The junction had 9 bases not matched to a gene; V was cut back by 4 bases and J by 3 bases. The CDR3 protein is CASSIPPSGRDTGELFF. The DNA for the CDR3 is TGCGCCAGCAGCATACCCCCTAGCGGGAGAGACACCGGGGAGCTGTTTTTT.

The genes are TRBV10-3 and TRBJ2-1, with 9 bases lining up with TRBD2. Germline V CDR1 and CDR2: ENHRY, SYGVKD. CDR3 size: 18 residues. V shed 7 bases and J 0 bases; nucleotides not matched to a gene: 13. The CDR3 protein is CAIMDGGSGGSSYNEQFF. CDR3 sequence (DNA): TGTGCCATCATGGATGGGGGTAGCGGGGGTAGCTCCTACAATGAGCAGTTCTTC.

This chain joins TRBV6-2 or TRBV6-3 and TRBJ1-2, with TRBD1 matching 9 bases. The CDR3 contains 14 residues. Germline CDR1 and CDR2: MNHEY and SVGEGT. V shed 2 bases, J shed 8 bases, and the junction held 6 bases outside the gene matches. In nucleotides, the CDR3 is TGTGCCAGCAGTTACGGGGGGACAGGGTACGGCTACACCTTC. The encoded protein is CASSYGGTGYGYTF.

The chain has TRBV10-1 and TRBJ2-7; no reliable D call. Germline CDR1 is WNHNN and CDR2 is SYGVQD (reference sequence). With 5 bases removed from V and 5 bases from J, the gap between germline ends came to 25 bases. This CDR3 comprises 17 residues. This CDR3 is CASSMPHGSHAPHEQYF. The CDR3 DNA sequence: TGCGCCAGCAGTATGCCTCACGGGTCCCACGCCCCCCACGAGCAGTACTTC.

The V call is TRBV15, the J call TRBJ2-5, with 8 bases aligning to TRBD1. V gave up 7 bases and J gave up 0 bases; unmatched junction bases: 4. The germline V gene encodes CDR1 LNHNV and CDR2 YYDKDF (reference sequence). The CDR3 consists of 14 residues. For the CDR3, the DNA is TGTGCCACCAAAGACAGGGGAGACCAAGAGACCCAGTACTTC. Translated: CATKDRGDQETQYF.

The V call is TRBV28, the J call TRBJ2-7; D may be TRBD1 (6 bases). The CDR3 sequence is 13 residues long. The V gene's germline CDR1 is MDHEN and CDR2 SYDVKM. Trimming cost V 4 bases and J 11 bases, with 18 bases left between them. CDR3 bases: TGTGCCAGCAGTTCAGGATTCAGGGGAGAGGAGTACTTC. This gives the protein CASSSGFRGEEYF.

V is TRBV28 and J is TRBJ1-2, with D possibly being TRBD1 (5 bases). Trimming stripped 7 bases from V and 7 bases from J, with 16 bases between. The germline V gene has CDR1 MDHEN and CDR2 SYDVKM. CDR3 length: 13 residues. This chain's CDR3 is CASTTLRRGGYTF. The CDR3 DNA reads TGTGCCAGCACCACCCTAAGGAGGGGTGGCTACACCTTC.

The V gene is TRBV29-1, the J gene TRBJ2-7, with 14 bases fitting TRBD2. The CDR3 loop spans 18 amino acids. J lost 3 bases, V lost 3 bases, and 13 bases had no gene match. Germline assignment: CDR1 SQVTM and CDR2 ANQGSEA. The CDR3 nucleotides are TGCAGCGTTGACCACAGACTAGCGGGAGGGCGCCTTTACTACGAGCAGTACTTC. Translated: CSVDHRLAGGRLYYEQYF.

The chain is built from TRBV5-1 and TRBJ2-5, with 13 bases aligning to TRBD2. Germline V CDR1 and CDR2: SGHRS, YFSETQ. J was trimmed by 4 bases and V by 7 bases; bases with no gene match: 7. This CDR3 contains 15 residues. In nucleotides, the CDR3 is TGCGCCAGCGGACTAGCGGGAGAAGTAGGAGAGACCCAGTACTTC. Translated: CASGLAGEVGETQYF. The variable domain in full, completed from reference TRBV5-1 and TRBJ2-5, reads KAGVTQTPRYLIKTRGQQVTLSCSPISGHRSVSWYQQTPGQGLQFLFEYFSETQRNKGNFPGRFSGRQFSNSRSEMNVSTLELGDSALYLCASGLAGEVGETQYFGPGTRLLVL.

The chain recombines TRBV4-2 with TRBJ2-7, with 9 bases lining up with TRBD2. Losses at the gene ends were 5 bases for V and 0 bases for J; bases not matched to a gene: 5. This CDR3 is built from 15 residues. Germline loops: CDR1 LGHNA, CDR2 YNFKEQ. CDR3 protein: CASSFTSGPSYEQYF. Here the CDR3 DNA reads TGTGCCAGCAGCTTTACTAGCGGGCCCTCCTACGAGCAGTACTTC.

The V gene is TRBV21-1, the J gene TRBJ2-2; the table's D call, TRBD2, has no DNA check behind it. TRBV21-1 is annotated as a pseudogene. This CDR3 is 18 amino acids long. The CDR3 sequence is CASSRLAGVQKNTGELFF. CDR3 nucleotide sequence: TGTGCCAGCAGTAGGCTAGCGGGTGTTCAGAAGAACACCGGGGAGCTGTTTTTT.

This clone has more than one count but fewer than ten. V is TRBV11-2 and J is TRBJ2-5; TRBD1 matches 7 bases. The CDR3 runs to 16 residues. CDR1 is SGHAT and CDR2 is FQNNGV in the germline V gene. The ends lost 1 base at V and 5 bases at J; junction bases unmatched: 10. CDR3 sequence reads: CASSLGLNRGWETQYF. CDR3 coding DNA: TGTGCCAGCAGCTTAGGCCTAAACAGGGGTTGGGAGACCCAGTACTTC.

This clone was counted a single time. The chain couples TRBV19 to TRBJ2-3, with TRBD1 as a possible D gene (5 bases). This CDR3 is 14 amino acids long. Germline CDR1 reads LNHDA; CDR2 reads SQIVND (reference sequence). V lost 6 bases and J 3 bases, leaving 13 bases between the germline ends. The CDR3 region has the DNA TGTGCCAGTAGAAGGACACTCTCGACAGATACGCAGTATTTT. It specifies CASRRTLSTDTQYF.

The chain joins TRBV4-3 to TRBJ2-1, with TRBD1 identical over 9 bases. The V segment lost 1 base and the J segment 8 bases; nucleotides outside the gene matches: 9. CDR1 and CDR2 from the germline V gene are LGHNA and YSLEER. The CDR3 spans 16 residues. The CDR3 region is CASSQVWDRAGDEQFF. The DNA of the CDR3 is TGCGCCAGCAGCCAAGTCTGGGACAGGGCAGGTGATGAGCAGTTCTTC.

The chain couples TRBV14 to TRBJ2-1; TRBD2 matches 13 bases. Per germline, CDR1 SGHDN and CDR2 FVKESK. The CDR3 length is 16 residues. Trimming removed 6 bases from V and 7 bases from J; junction bases left unmatched: 9. The CDR3 sequence is CASSLMPGLAGNEQFF. For the CDR3, the DNA is TGTGCCAGCAGTCTAATGCCGGGACTAGCGGGAAATGAGCAGTTCTTC.

This clone was observed a single time. V is TRBV19 and J is TRBJ2-1; TRBD2 matches at 16 bases. J gave up 6 bases and V 4 bases, and 9 bases lay outside the gene matches. Germline V gene lookup returns CDR1 LNHDA and CDR2 SQIVND (reference sequence). The CDR3 has 18 amino acids. The CDR3 region has the DNA TGTGCCAGTAGTAGAGGGACTAGCGGGAGGGCCTTCTTCAATGAGCAGTTCTTC. This sequence encodes CASSRGTSGRAFFNEQFF.

CDR3 in DNA: TGTGCCAGCAGGGCCGAAGTCGCAGGGGATAACTATGGCTACACCTTC. As protein: CASRAEVAGDNYGYTF. The rearrangement uses TRBV2 and TRBJ1-2, with a tentative D call TRBD1 (6 bases). The CDR3 contains 16 residues. The V gene's germline CDR1 is SNHLY and CDR2 FYNNEI. Trimming shortened V by 6 bases and J by 1 base, and 18 bases separated the two germline ends.

J is TRBJ1-5 and V is TRBV21-1. TRBV21-1 is a recognized pseudogene. This CDR3 has 16 amino acids. The CDR3 loop reads CASSKDGTSGIQPQHF. CDR3 DNA: TGTGCCAGCAGCAAAGATGGTACATCCGGGATTCAGCCCCAGCATTTT.

The chain carries TRBV4-2 and TRBJ1-2, with a tentative D call TRBD1 (6 bases). The CDR3 is made up of 15 amino acids. Germline CDR1 LGHNA, CDR2 YNFKEQ. V lost 0 bases to trimming and J lost 6 bases, with 14 bases between them. CDR3 nucleotide sequence: TGTGCCAGCAGCCAAGAAATTTTGGCAGGGGATGGCTACACCTTC. It encodes CASSQEILAGDGYTF.

The V gene is TRBV5-4, the J gene TRBJ2-5, with 8 bases identical to TRBD1. The CDR3 loop spans 15 amino acids. V was pared by 7 bases and J by 4 bases, with 12 bases of the junction left unmatched. CDR1 and CDR2 (germline): SGHNT, YYREEE (reference sequence). The DNA for the CDR3 is TGTGCCAGCGGATTCCAGGGGGCACCAGGAGAGACCCAGTACTTC. This translates into CASGFQGAPGETQYF. The full variable domain, in which reference TRBV5-4 and TRBJ2-5 provide the parts outside the CDR3, is ETGVTQSPTHLIKTRGQQVTLRCSSQSGHNTVSWYQQALGQGPQFIFQYYREEENGRGNFPPRFSGLQFPNYSSELNVNALELDDSALYLCASGFQGAPGETQYFGPGTRLLVL.

The CDR3 DNA reads as TGCGCCAGCAGGACTAGCGGGAGCAACTACGAGCAGTACTTC. Translation: CASRTSGSNYEQYF. The chain joins TRBV4-3 to TRBJ2-7; 12 nucleotides agree with TRBD2. Trimming removed 6 bases from V and 3 bases from J; junction bases left unmatched: 3. This CDR3 has 14 residues. The V gene's germline CDR1 is LGHNA and CDR2 YSLEER.

V and J are TRBV19 and TRBJ2-1, with 16 nucleotides matching TRBD2. The CDR3 runs 14 residues. CDR1 and CDR2 (germline): LNHDA, SQIVND (reference sequence). The junction had 3 bases not matched to a gene; V was cut back by 7 bases and J by 9 bases. CDR3 residues: CASTGTSGRAEQFF. The CDR3 bases are TGTGCCAGTACCGGGACTAGCGGGAGGGCTGAGCAGTTCTTC.

The chain combines TRBV7-8 with TRBJ1-5, with D hard to call. CDR3 length: 13 residues. CDR1 is SGHVS, CDR2 FQNEAQ, per germline. The V gene lost 1 base and the J gene lost 4 bases, with 5 bases spanning the gap. CDR3 in DNA: TGTGCCAGCAGCTTAGTCGGGAATCAGCCCCAGCATTTT. Translation gives CASSLVGNQPQHF.

CDR3 in amino acids: CASSLGPAPNEKLFF. The CDR3 nucleotides are TGTGCCAGCAGCTTGGGCCCGGCTCCTAATGAAAAACTGTTTTTT. V is TRBV9 and J is TRBJ1-4; D not resolved. Germline CDR1 reads SGDLS; CDR2 reads YYNGEE. Trimming left V 4 bases short and J 3 bases short, with 13 bases between. CDR3 length: 15 amino acids.

The chain employs TRBV5-1 and TRBJ2-7, with a weak D call TRBD1 (6 bases). This CDR3 comprises 12 residues. V dropped 4 bases and J dropped 6 bases, with 11 bases sitting between them. Germline V lookup: CDR1 SGHRS, CDR2 YFSETQ. CDR3 DNA sequence: TGCGCCAGCAGCCTACAGGGAAGCGAGCAGTACTTC. Translating it yields CASSLQGSEQYF.

The rearrangement joins TRBV6-5 to TRBJ2-7; 8 bases are shared with TRBD1. The V and J ends lost 7 bases and 2 bases, in that order; junction bases with no gene match: 7. This CDR3 has 14 residues. The V gene's germline CDR1 is MNHEY and CDR2 SVGAGI. CDR3 residues: CASKTQGATYEQYF. As DNA, the CDR3 is TGTGCCAGCAAGACGCAGGGGGCGACCTACGAGCAGTACTTC.

This chain's CDR3 is CASSLGRLAGDQETQYF. As DNA, the CDR3 is TGTGCCAGCAGCTTAGGTAGACTAGCGGGGGACCAAGAGACCCAGTACTTC. The chain combines TRBV13 with TRBJ2-5; TRBD2 aligns across 12 bases. The CDR3 length is 17 residues. V lost 0 bases and J lost 0; bases outside the gene matches: 2. Germline CDR1 PRHDT, CDR2 FYEKMQ (reference sequence).

This clone came up a few times. V gene TRBV7-8 combines with J gene TRBJ2-7; D ambiguous. The germline CDR1 and CDR2 sequences are SGHVS and FQNEAQ. Trimming shortened V by 1 base and J by 1 base, and 8 bases separated the two germline ends. The CDR3 is 14 amino acids. The CDR3 is CASSLGGASYEQYF. CDR3 sequence (DNA): TGTGCCAGCAGCTTAGGCGGCGCATCCTACGAGCAGTACTTC. Drawing the rest from reference TRBV7-8 and TRBJ2-7, the complete variable domain is GAGVSQSPRYKVAKRGQDVALRCDPISGHVSLFWYQQALGQGPEFLTYFQNEAQLDKSGLPSDRFFAERPEGSVSTLKIQRTQQEDSAVYLCASSLGGASYEQYFGPGTRLTVT.

The chain is built from TRBV7-9 and TRBJ2-1; 8 nucleotides line up with TRBD2. CDR3 length equals 14 residues. The ends lost 5 bases at V and 8 bases at J; junction bases unmatched: 8. Germline V lookup: CDR1 SEHNR, CDR2 FQNEAQ (reference sequence). The CDR3 DNA follows: TGTGCCAGCAGCCCGGGACTAGTTCAGCATGAGCAGTTCTTC. Protein sequence: CASSPGLVQHEQFF.

V is TRBV7-2 and J is TRBJ1-5; the D gene is possibly TRBD1 (6 bases). From germline, CDR1 is SGHTA and CDR2 FQGNSA. The V and J ends lost 3 bases and 1 base respectively, with 13 bases between them. This CDR3 region has 16 residues. The CDR3 sequence is CASSFWGRGSNQPQHF. For the CDR3, the DNA is TGTGCCAGCAGCTTCTGGGGGCGAGGGAGCAATCAGCCCCAGCATTTT.

The rearrangement uses TRBV29-1 and TRBJ2-5; tentative D call: TRBD2 (6 bases). V lost 4 bases to trimming and J lost 5 bases, with 14 bases between them. The CDR3 is 13 amino acids. Germline V gives CDR1 SQVTM, CDR2 ANQGSEA. CDR3 nucleotide sequence: TGCAGCGTTGTTGGAGGGGCCGGGGAGACCCAGTACTTC. The encoded protein is CSVVGGAGETQYF.

This sequence joins TRBV2 and TRBJ1-2, with 10 nucleotides matching TRBD1. Looked up from germline, CDR1 is SNHLY and CDR2 is FYNNEI. The CDR3 consists of 13 residues. V dropped 6 bases and J dropped 8; count of bases not matched to a gene: 6. CDR3 region: CASSTGTGVGYTF. CDR3 sequence (DNA): TGTGCCAGCAGCACCGGGACAGGGGTCGGCTACACCTTC.